Each of the 29 T cell receptor beta chains below was sequenced from the same sample in a study of graft-versus-host responses after intestinal transplantation. These receptors have no identified antigens. TCRdb's table, derived via immunoSEQ multiplex PCR, lists solely in-frame clones and lacks some. This sample has about 120,000 clones, with approximately 92% found just once. Sequencing used unstimulated CD4+ T cells sorted from spleen or lymph node cells, obtained before transplant. All receptors come from a human donor who was the organ donor for an intestinal transplant.

This clone was seen once. The chain has TRBV6-6 and TRBJ1-1; D remains unclear. Germline values: CDR1 MNHNY, CDR2 SVGAGI (reference sequence). The CDR3 loop spans 13 amino acids. Between the trimmed V and J ends, which lost 2 bases and 5 bases, there was a span of 9 bases. The CDR3 DNA is TGTGCCAGCAGTTACGGGGTTGGTACTGAAGCTTTCTTT. Translating gives CASSYGVGTEAFF.

The rearrangement joins TRBV7-8 to TRBJ2-5; 7 nucleotides align to TRBD1. Germline CDR1 reads SGHVS; CDR2 reads FQNEAQ. Trimming at V came to 6 bases and at J to 5 bases, leaving 6 bases not matched to a gene. This CDR3 is built from 13 residues. CDR3 DNA: TGTGCCAGCAGACGAGGGGGCGGGGAGACCCAGTACTTC. It codes for CASRRGGGETQYF.

V usage is TRBV7-2 and J usage is TRBJ1-5; D might be TRBD1 (5 bases). CDR3 length: 17 amino acids. Germline values: CDR1 SGHTA, CDR2 FQGNSA. V lost 5 bases and J lost 2, with 19 bases in between. For the CDR3, the DNA is TGTGCCAGCAGCCTCCGAATAGGGACGTATGGCAATCAGCCCCAGCATTTT. Protein sequence: CASSLRIGTYGNQPQHF.

Details on this clone: Other DNA sequences within the sample encode an identical CDR3. The rearrangement links TRBV6-1 to TRBJ1-5; tentative D call: TRBD1 (6 bases). V lost 6 bases to trimming and J lost 4 bases, with 10 bases between them. Per the germline V gene, CDR1 is MNHNS and CDR2 is SASEGT. This CDR3 is built from 13 residues. The CDR3 DNA is TGTGCCAGCAGCGCGACAGGAAATCAGCCCCAGCATTTT. Translated: CASSATGNQPQHF.

The rearrangement uses TRBV6-6 and TRBJ2-5; D not certain. The CDR3 contains 13 residues. V lost 1 base and J lost 5, with 8 bases in between. Germline-derived CDR1 and CDR2 are MNHNY and SVGAGI (reference sequence). The CDR3 is CASSYFSEETQYF. For the CDR3, the DNA is TGTGCCAGCAGTTACTTTTCCGAGGAGACCCAGTACTTC.

The rearrangement uses TRBV28 and TRBJ2-7, with 7 positions matching TRBD2. The CDR3 contains 15 residues. The trim removed 5 bases at V and 2 bases at J, leaving 9 bases unmatched. CDR1 is MDHEN, CDR2 SYDVKM, per germline. The CDR3: CASSLERDPTYEQYF. DNA for the CDR3: TGTGCCAGCAGTCTAGAGCGGGACCCTACCTACGAGCAGTACTTC.

This rearrangement joins TRBV19 to TRBJ2-2; no reliable D call. Trimming left V 7 bases short and J 9 bases short, with 12 bases between. From germline, CDR1 is LNHDA and CDR2 SQIVND (reference sequence). The CDR3 covers 12 residues. CDR3 coding DNA: TGTGCCAGTAAGAACTACCTAAGGGAGCTGTTTTTT. This codes for CASKNYLRELFF.

The gene calls are TRBV5-1 and TRBJ2-7; 11 bases are a match to TRBD2. This CDR3 spans 15 amino acids. Trimming removed 0 bases from V and 5 bases from J; junction bases left unmatched: 4. Looked up from germline, CDR1 is SGHRS and CDR2 is YFSETQ. CDR3 nucleotide sequence: TGCGCCAGCAGCTTGGATGGGACTAGCGGTGACGAGCAGTACTTC. It encodes CASSLDGTSGDEQYF.

As DNA, the CDR3 is TGCGCCAGCAGCCAAGGACTAGCGGACAGCACAGATACGCAGTATTTT. Protein sequence: CASSQGLADSTDTQYF. The rearrangement links TRBV4-1 to TRBJ2-3; TRBD2 agrees at 9 bases. The V and J ends lost 1 base and 0 bases, in that order; junction bases with no gene match: 2. Germline V lookup: CDR1 MGHRA, CDR2 YSYEKL. This CDR3 spans 16 amino acids.

The V call is TRBV15, the J call TRBJ2-6, with TRBD1 identical over 7 bases. V trimming: 3 bases; J trimming: 0 bases; junction bases outside the gene matches: 14. CDR1 is LNHNV and CDR2 is YYDKDF in the germline V gene (reference sequence). This CDR3 has 20 amino acids. DNA of the CDR3: TGTGCCACCAGCAGGGACAGGACCGCAGGATCCCTCTCTGGGGCCAACGTCCTGACTTTC. Translated, it gives CATSRDRTAGSLSGANVLTF.

The chain is built from TRBV13 and TRBJ2-1; the match to TRBD2 covers 8 bases. Germline CDR1 reads PRHDT; CDR2 reads FYEKMQ (reference sequence). V dropped 1 base and J dropped 4; count of bases not matched to a gene: 0. The CDR3 is 14 residues long. The CDR3 region has the DNA TGTGCCAGCAGCTTAGCGGGAGGGTACAATGAGCAGTTCTTC. Protein sequence: CASSLAGGYNEQFF.

This sequence joins TRBV7-6 and TRBJ2-3; 8 bases align to TRBD1. Germline V gene data show CDR1 as SGHVS and CDR2 as FNYEAQ. The CDR3 has 19 residues. Unmatched junction bases numbered 13, after V lost 0 bases and J lost 2 bases. CDR3 bases: TGTGCCAGCAGCTTAGCGGCAGGGGGCGCGGAAGGTTACACAGATACGCAGTATTTT. It translates to CASSLAAGGAEGYTDTQYF.

This chain connects TRBV7-2 to TRBJ1-4; D unclear. This CDR3 spans 13 amino acids. Germline values: CDR1 SGHTA, CDR2 FQGNSA. V lost 5 bases and J lost 5, with 9 bases in between. The CDR3 DNA is TGTGCCAGCAGCCGGACGGGGAATGAAAAACTGTTTTTT. The encoded protein is CASSRTGNEKLFF.

CDR3 DNA sequence: TGTGCCAGCAGTTTATCGGCGGGGGGGATCTTCTACGAGCAGTACTTC. Amino acids: CASSLSAGGIFYEQYF. The chain has TRBV28 and TRBJ2-7; 9 bases align to TRBD2. CDR3 length: 16 amino acids. The germline gives CDR1 MDHEN, CDR2 SYDVKM. The junction had 7 bases not matched to a gene; V was cut back by 1 base and J by 3 bases.

The chain couples TRBV6-1 to TRBJ1-5; D remains unclear. Germline CDR1 is MNHNS and CDR2 is SASEGT. This CDR3 is built from 14 residues. V was shortened by 6 bases and J by 7 bases, with 16 bases between the two germline ends. The DNA for the CDR3 is TGTGCCAGCAGGTGGACTGCCCAGGAGCAGCCCCAGCATTTT. It yields the protein CASRWTAQEQPQHF.

This clone was picked up one time. The chain has TRBV7-9 and TRBJ2-2; no definite D call. V lost 5 bases and J 5 bases, leaving 15 bases between the germline ends. The germline V gene encodes CDR1 SEHNR and CDR2 FQNEAQ (reference sequence). The CDR3 extends over 15 amino acids. The DNA of the CDR3 is TGTGCCAGCAGCGATAGACGTAGCAGGACCGGGGAGCTGTTTTTT. Amino acid sequence: CASSDRRSRTGELFF.

The rearrangement links TRBV2 to TRBJ1-1; D ambiguous. Trimming shortened V by 1 base and J by 1 base, and 7 bases separated the two germline ends. Germline CDR1 is SNHLY and CDR2 is FYNNEI. The CDR3 totals 14 residues. CDR3 region: CASSEVLGNTEAFF. The CDR3 region has the DNA TGTGCCAGCAGTGAAGTTTTAGGGAACACTGAAGCTTTCTTT.

The genes are TRBV5-5 and TRBJ2-7, with D perhaps given as TRBD1 or TRBD2 (6 bases each). The CDR3 sequence is 17 residues long. Germline CDR1 reads SGHKS; CDR2 reads YYEKEE (reference sequence). Trimming pared 4 bases from V and 3 bases from J, leaving 23 bases between. In nucleotides, the CDR3 is TGTGCCAGCAGCCCCCGGTTTACCGGGGGCGCGGGCTACGAGCAGTACTTC. Amino acids: CASSPRFTGGAGYEQYF.

The chain employs TRBV10-1 and TRBJ2-1, with D perhaps matching TRBD1 (6 bases). The CDR3 sequence is 16 residues long. Germline loops: CDR1 WNHNN, CDR2 SYGVQD (reference sequence). V lost 4 bases and J 3 bases, leaving 16 bases between the germline ends. The CDR3 sequence is CASSVKTGIGYNEQFF. The DNA for the CDR3 is TGCGCCAGCAGTGTTAAGACAGGAATAGGCTACAATGAGCAGTTCTTC.

The chain couples TRBV19 to TRBJ2-7; D gene ambiguous. This CDR3 has 14 amino acids. Germline lookup yields CDR1 LNHDA and CDR2 SQIVND (reference sequence). Trimming stripped 3 bases from V and 1 base from J, with 10 bases between. CDR3 residues: CASSIGAVSYEQYF. The DNA of the CDR3 is TGTGCCAGTAGTATTGGAGCCGTATCCTACGAGCAGTACTTC.

The chain is built from TRBV4-3 and TRBJ2-7; possible D gene TRBD1, 5 bases. V lost 4 bases, J lost 2 bases, and 27 bases lay in between. The CDR3 is made up of 19 amino acids. Per the germline V gene, CDR1 is LGHNA and CDR2 is YSLEER. This CDR3 is CASSLGIRGGVRLPYEQYF. As DNA, the CDR3 is TGCGCCAGCAGCCTGGGCATAAGGGGCGGTGTGAGGCTTCCCTACGAGCAGTACTTC.

This clone came up a few times. The V and J genes are TRBV6-6 and TRBJ1-2, with D possibly TRBD1 on 6 matching bases. The CDR3 is 15 residues long. CDR1 and CDR2 (germline): MNHNY, SVGAGI (reference sequence). Trimming left V 10 bases short and J 4 bases short, with 22 bases between. DNA for the CDR3: TGTGCCATCCCGAAGGTACAGGGAACTACCTATGGCTACACCTTC. This translates into CAIPKVQGTTYGYTF.

V gene TRBV5-5 combines with J gene TRBJ1-2; D possibly corresponds to TRBD1 (5 bases). The CDR3 has 12 residues. The germline V gene has CDR1 SGHKS and CDR2 YYEKEE (reference sequence). V lost 0 bases and J lost 8, with 8 bases in between. CDR3 in amino acids: CASSLVGGGYTF. CDR3 bases: TGTGCCAGCAGCTTGGTGGGGGGAGGCTACACCTTC.

The rearrangement uses TRBV6-5 and TRBJ2-7; weak D call: TRBD2 (5 bases). The ends were cut back, 2 bases at V and 4 bases at J, with 12 bases in the middle. The CDR3 consists of 14 residues. Germline V gene lookup returns CDR1 MNHEY and CDR2 SVGAGI. In DNA, the CDR3 is TGTGCCAGCAGTTACACCGGGAACTCATACGAGCAGTACTTC. Translating it yields CASSYTGNSYEQYF.

The rearrangement joins TRBV5-4 to TRBJ2-3; 9 positions match TRBD1. CDR3 size: 15 residues. Germline CDR1 and CDR2: SGHNT and YYREEE (reference sequence). Germline trimming cut 4 bases from V and 2 bases from J; bases unmatched to any gene: 5. CDR3 amino acids: CASSRRDRDTDTQYF. The CDR3 coding sequence is TGTGCCAGCAGCCGGCGGGACAGGGACACAGATACGCAGTATTTT.

This clone was counted a single time. V gene TRBV2 combines with J gene TRBJ1-2; TRBD1 is a possible D gene (6 bases). The CDR3 extends over 13 amino acids. V gave up 5 bases and J gave up 2 bases, with 9 bases separating them. In germline, CDR1 is SNHLY, CDR2 FYNNEI. CDR3 nucleotides: TGTGCCAGCAGTACTACAGGGAACTATGGCTACACCTTC. Protein product: CASSTTGNYGYTF. The full variable domain, with the rest looked up from reference TRBV2 and TRBJ1-2, is EPEVTQTPSHQVTQMGQEVILRCVPISNHLYFYWYRQILGQKVEFLVSFYNNEISEKSEIFDDQFSVERPDGSNFTLKIRSTKLEDSAMYFCASSTTGNYGYTFGSGTRLTVV.

V gene TRBV27 combines with J gene TRBJ2-3; 9 bases match TRBD2. The germline gives CDR1 MNHEY, CDR2 SMNVEV (reference sequence). J was trimmed by 0 bases and V by 3 bases; bases with no gene match: 10. This CDR3 spans 18 amino acids. The CDR3 here is CASSLIRGRAVSTDTQYF. CDR3 sequence (DNA): TGTGCCAGCAGTTTGATACGCGGGAGGGCCGTGAGCACAGATACGCAGTATTTT.

The J gene is TRBJ2-3, the V gene TRBV5-4; 7 bases are shared with TRBD1. This CDR3 spans 15 amino acids. With 3 bases clipped from V and 2 bases from J, the junction kept 6 bases outside the gene matches. Per the germline V gene, CDR1 is SGHNT and CDR2 is YYREEE (reference sequence). The CDR3 reads CASSSSDRVTDTQYF. The CDR3 coding sequence is TGTGCCAGCAGCTCCTCCGACAGGGTCACAGATACGCAGTATTTT. Complete variable domain (other parts from reference TRBV5-4 and TRBJ2-3): ETGVTQSPTHLIKTRGQQVTLRCSSQSGHNTVSWYQQALGQGPQFIFQYYREEENGRGNFPPRFSGLQFPNYSSELNVNALELDDSALYLCASSSSDRVTDTQYFGPGTRLTVL.

This chain uses TRBV7-9 with TRBJ1-1, with D perhaps TRBD1 (5 bases). The CDR3 sequence is 14 residues long. Germline V lookup: CDR1 SEHNR, CDR2 FQNEAQ (reference sequence). The V and J ends lost 5 bases and 7 bases respectively, with 17 bases between them. The CDR3 region has the DNA TGTGCCAGCAGCCACAAGGACACCCAGTATGAAGCTTTCTTT. Encoded protein: CASSHKDTQYEAFF.